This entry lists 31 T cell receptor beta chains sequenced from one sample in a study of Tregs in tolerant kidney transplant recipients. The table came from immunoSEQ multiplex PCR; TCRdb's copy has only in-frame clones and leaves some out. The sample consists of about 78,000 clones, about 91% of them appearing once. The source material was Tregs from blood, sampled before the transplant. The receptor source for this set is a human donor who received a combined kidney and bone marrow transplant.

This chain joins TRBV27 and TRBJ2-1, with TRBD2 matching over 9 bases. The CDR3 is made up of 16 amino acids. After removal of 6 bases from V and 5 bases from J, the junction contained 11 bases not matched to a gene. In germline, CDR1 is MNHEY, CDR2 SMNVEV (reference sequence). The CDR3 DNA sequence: TGTGCCAGCAGCCTAGCGGGATGGTCGGGTAACAATGAGCAGTTCTTC. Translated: CASSLAGWSGNNEQFF.

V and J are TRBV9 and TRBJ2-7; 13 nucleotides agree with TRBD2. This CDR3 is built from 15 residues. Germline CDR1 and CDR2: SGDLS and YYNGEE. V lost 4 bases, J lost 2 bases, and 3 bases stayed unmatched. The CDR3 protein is CASSLGLAGAYEQYF. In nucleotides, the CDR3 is TGTGCCAGCAGCCTCGGACTAGCGGGAGCCTACGAGCAGTACTTC.

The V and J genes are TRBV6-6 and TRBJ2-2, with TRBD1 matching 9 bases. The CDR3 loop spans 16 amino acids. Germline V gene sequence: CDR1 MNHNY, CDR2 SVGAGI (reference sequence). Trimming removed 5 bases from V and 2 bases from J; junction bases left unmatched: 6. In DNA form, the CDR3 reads TGTGCCAGCAGTCTACGGACAGGGGCCAACACCGGGGAGCTGTTTTTT. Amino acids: CASSLRTGANTGELFF.

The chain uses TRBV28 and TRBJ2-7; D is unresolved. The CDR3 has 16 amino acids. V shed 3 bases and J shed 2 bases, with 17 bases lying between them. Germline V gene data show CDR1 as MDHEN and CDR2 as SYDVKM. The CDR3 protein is CASSFEYYETTYEQYF. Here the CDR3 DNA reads TGTGCCAGCAGTTTCGAGTATTACGAAACAACCTACGAGCAGTACTTC.

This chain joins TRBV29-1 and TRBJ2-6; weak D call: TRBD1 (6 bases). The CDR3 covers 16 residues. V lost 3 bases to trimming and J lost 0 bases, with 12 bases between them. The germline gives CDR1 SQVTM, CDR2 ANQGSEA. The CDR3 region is CSVESNRVSGANVLTF. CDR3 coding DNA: TGCAGCGTTGAGAGTAACAGGGTCTCTGGGGCCAACGTCCTGACTTTC.

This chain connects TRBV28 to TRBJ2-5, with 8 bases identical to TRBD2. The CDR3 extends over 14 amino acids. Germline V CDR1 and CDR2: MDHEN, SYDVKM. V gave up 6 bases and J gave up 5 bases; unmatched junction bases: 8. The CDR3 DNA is TGTGCCAGCAGGGATACTAGCGGCGCGGAGACCCAGTACTTC. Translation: CASRDTSGAETQYF.

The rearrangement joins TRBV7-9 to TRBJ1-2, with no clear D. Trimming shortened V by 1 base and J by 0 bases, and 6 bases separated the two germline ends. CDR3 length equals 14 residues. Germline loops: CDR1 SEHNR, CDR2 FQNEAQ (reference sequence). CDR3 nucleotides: TGTGCCAGCAGCTTAGATGGATCTAACTATGGCTACACCTTC. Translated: CASSLDGSNYGYTF.

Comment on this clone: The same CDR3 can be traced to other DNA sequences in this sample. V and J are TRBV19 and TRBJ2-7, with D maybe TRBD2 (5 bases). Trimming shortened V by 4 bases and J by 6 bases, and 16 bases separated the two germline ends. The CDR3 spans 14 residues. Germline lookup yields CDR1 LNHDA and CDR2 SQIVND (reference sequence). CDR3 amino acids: CASSKLEEGGEQYF. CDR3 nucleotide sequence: TGTGCCAGTAGTAAATTGGAAGAGGGTGGCGAGCAGTACTTC. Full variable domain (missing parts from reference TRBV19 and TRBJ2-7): DGGITQSPKYLFRKEGQNVTLSCEQNLNHDAMYWYRQDPGQGLRLIYYSQIVNDFQKGDIAEGYSVSREKKESFPLTVTSAQKNPTAFYLCASSKLEEGGEQYFGPGTRLTVT.

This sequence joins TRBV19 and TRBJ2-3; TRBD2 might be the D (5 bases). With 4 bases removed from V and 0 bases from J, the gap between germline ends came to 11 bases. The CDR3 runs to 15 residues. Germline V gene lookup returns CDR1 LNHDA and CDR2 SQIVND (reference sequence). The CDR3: CASSRDSVSTDTQYF. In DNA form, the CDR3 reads TGTGCCAGTAGTAGAGATAGCGTAAGCACAGATACGCAGTATTTT.

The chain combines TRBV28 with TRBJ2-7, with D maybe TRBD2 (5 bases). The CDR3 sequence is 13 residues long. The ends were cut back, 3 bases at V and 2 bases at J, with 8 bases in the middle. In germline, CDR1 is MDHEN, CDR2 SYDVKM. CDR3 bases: TGTGCCAGCAGTTTGAGGAGGACCTACGAGCAGTACTTC. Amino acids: CASSLRRTYEQYF.

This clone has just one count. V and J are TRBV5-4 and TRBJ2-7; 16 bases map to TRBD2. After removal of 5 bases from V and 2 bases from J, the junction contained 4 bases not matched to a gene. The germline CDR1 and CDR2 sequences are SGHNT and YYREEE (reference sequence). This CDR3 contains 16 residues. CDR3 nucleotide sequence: TGTGCCAGCAGACCGGGACTAGCGGGAGGGCCCTACGAGCAGTACTTC. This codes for CASRPGLAGGPYEQYF.

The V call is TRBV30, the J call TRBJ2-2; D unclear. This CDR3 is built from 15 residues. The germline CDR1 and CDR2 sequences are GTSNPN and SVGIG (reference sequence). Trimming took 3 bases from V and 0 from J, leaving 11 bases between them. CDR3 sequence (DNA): TGTGCCTGGAGCCGACCGGACGCGAACACCGGGGAGCTGTTTTTT. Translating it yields CAWSRPDANTGELFF.

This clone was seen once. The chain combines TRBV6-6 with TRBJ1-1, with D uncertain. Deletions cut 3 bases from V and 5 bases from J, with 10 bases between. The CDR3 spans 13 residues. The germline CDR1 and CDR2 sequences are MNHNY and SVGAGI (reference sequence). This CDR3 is CASSYSIGTEAFF. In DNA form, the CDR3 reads TGTGCCAGCAGTTATTCCATCGGGACTGAAGCTTTCTTT.

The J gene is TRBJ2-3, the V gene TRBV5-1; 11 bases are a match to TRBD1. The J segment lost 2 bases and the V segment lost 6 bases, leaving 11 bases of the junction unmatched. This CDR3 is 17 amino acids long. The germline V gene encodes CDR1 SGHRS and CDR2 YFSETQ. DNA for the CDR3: TGCGCCAGCACCAACGGACAGGGGGCGTACTACACAGATACGCAGTATTTT. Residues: CASTNGQGAYYTDTQYF.

The DNA of the CDR3 is TGTGCCAGCACTCCCGGGCAGGGGTCGGTCACAGATACGCAGTATTTT. Protein product: CASTPGQGSVTDTQYF. The chain has TRBV2 and TRBJ2-3; a weak D match, TRBD1 (6 bases). The CDR3 extends over 16 amino acids. Trimming took 7 bases from V and 2 from J, leaving 19 bases between them. Germline V gene sequence: CDR1 SNHLY, CDR2 FYNNEI. The variable domain in full, completed from reference TRBV2 and TRBJ2-3, reads EPEVTQTPSHQVTQMGQEVILRCVPISNHLYFYWYRQILGQKVEFLVSFYNNEISEKSEIFDDQFSVERPDGSNFTLKIRSTKLEDSAMYFCASTPGQGSVTDTQYFGPGTRLTVL.

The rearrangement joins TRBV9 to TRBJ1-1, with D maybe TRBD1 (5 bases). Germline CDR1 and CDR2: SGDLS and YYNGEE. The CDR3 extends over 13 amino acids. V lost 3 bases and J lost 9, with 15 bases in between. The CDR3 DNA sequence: TGTGCCAGCAGCGAACGGCCCGGGACTAAAGCTTTCTTT. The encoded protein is CASSERPGTKAFF.

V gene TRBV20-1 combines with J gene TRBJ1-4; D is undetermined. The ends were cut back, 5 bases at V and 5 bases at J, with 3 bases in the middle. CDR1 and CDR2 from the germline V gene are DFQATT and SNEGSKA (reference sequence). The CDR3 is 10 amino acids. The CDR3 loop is CSARNEKLFF. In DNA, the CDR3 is TGCAGTGCTCGGAATGAAAAACTGTTTTTT.

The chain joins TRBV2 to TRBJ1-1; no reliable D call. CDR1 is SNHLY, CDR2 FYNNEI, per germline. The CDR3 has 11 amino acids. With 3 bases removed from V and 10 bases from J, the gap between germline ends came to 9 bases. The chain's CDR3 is CASSDIFRAFF. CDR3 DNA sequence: TGTGCCAGCAGTGACATATTCAGAGCTTTCTTT.

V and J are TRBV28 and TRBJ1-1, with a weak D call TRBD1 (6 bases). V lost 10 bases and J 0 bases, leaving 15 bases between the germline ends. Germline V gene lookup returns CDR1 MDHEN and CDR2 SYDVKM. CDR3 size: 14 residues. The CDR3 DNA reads TGTGCCACCTGCCCCACAGGGCTGAACACTGAAGCTTTCTTT. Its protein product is CATCPTGLNTEAFF.

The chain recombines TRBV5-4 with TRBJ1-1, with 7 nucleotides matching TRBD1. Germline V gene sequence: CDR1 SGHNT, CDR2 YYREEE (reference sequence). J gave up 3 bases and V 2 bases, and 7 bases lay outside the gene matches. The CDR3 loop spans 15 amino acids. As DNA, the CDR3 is TGTGCCAGCAGCTTTCCAGGGGGTTCTTACACTGAAGCTTTCTTT. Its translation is CASSFPGGSYTEAFF.

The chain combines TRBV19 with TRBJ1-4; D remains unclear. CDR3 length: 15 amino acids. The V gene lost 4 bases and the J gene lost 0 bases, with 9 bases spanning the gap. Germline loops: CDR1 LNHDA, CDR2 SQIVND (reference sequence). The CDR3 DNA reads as TGTGCCAGTAGTAGCAACGGGGCAACTAATGAAAAACTGTTTTTT. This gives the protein CASSSNGATNEKLFF.

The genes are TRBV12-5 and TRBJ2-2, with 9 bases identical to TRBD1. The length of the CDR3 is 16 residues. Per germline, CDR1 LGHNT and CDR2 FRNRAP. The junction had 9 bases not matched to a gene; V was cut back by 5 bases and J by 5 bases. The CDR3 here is CASGLRTGVQTGELFF. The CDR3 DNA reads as TGTGCTAGTGGTCTTAGGACAGGGGTACAAACCGGGGAGCTGTTTTTT.

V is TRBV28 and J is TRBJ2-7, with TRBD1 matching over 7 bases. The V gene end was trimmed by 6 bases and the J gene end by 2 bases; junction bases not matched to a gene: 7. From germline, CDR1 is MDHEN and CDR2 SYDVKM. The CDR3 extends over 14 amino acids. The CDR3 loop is CASSQTGPTYEQYF. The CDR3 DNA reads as TGTGCCAGCAGCCAGACAGGGCCTACCTACGAGCAGTACTTC.

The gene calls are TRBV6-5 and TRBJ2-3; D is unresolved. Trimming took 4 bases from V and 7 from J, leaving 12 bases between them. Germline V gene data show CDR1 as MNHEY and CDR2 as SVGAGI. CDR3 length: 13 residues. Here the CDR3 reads CASSFEPRNTQYF. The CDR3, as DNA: TGTGCCAGCAGTTTTGAACCGAGGAATACGCAGTATTTT.

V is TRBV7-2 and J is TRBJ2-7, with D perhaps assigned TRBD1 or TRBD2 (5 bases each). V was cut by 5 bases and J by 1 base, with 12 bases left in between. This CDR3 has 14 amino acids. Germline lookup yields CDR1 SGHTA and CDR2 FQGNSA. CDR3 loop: CASSQGRLSYEQYF. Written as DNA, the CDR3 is TGTGCCAGCAGCCAGGGACGGCTTTCCTACGAGCAGTACTTC.

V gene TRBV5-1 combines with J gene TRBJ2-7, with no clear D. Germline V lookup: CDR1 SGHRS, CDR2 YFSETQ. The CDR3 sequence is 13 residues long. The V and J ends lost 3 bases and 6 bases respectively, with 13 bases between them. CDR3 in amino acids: CASSSINTFEQYF. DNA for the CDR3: TGCGCCAGCAGCTCGATTAACACCTTCGAGCAGTACTTC.

The CDR3 loop is CASSQDVRGGELFF. In DNA form, the CDR3 reads TGCGCCAGCAGCCAAGATGTAAGAGGAGGGGAGCTGTTTTTT. The V gene is TRBV4-1, the J gene TRBJ2-2; D uncertain. Trimming removed 0 bases at V and 8 bases at J, with 10 bases between. The CDR3 contains 14 residues. Germline values: CDR1 MGHRA, CDR2 YSYEKL.

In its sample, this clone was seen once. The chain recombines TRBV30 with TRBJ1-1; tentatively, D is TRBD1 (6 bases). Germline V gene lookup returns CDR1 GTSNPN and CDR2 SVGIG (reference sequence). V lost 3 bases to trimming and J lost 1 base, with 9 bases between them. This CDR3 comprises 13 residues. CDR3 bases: TGTGCCTGGAGCCGCAGGGGGAACACTGAAGCTTTCTTT. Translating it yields CAWSRRGNTEAFF.

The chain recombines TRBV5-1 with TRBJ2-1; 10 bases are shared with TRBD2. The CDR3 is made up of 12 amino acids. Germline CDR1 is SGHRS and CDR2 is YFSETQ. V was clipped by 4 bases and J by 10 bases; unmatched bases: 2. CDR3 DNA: TGCGCCAGCAGCCAACTAGCGGGGGAGCAGTTCTTC. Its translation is CASSQLAGEQFF.

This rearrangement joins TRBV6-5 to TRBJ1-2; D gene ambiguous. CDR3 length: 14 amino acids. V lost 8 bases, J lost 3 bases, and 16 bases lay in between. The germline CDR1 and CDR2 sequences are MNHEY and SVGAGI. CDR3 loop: CASSPLRVDYGYTF. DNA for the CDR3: TGTGCCAGCTCCCCCCTCCGGGTTGACTATGGCTACACCTTC.

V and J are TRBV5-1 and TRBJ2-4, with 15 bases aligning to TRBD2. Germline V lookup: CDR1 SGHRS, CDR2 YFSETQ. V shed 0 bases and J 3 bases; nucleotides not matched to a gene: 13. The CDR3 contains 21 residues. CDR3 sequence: CASSLGSTGLAGGGGKNIQYF. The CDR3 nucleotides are TGCGCCAGCAGCTTGGGCTCTACGGGACTAGCGGGAGGAGGGGGCAAAAACATTCAGTACTTC.